This T cell receptor beta chain originates from a study of radiotherapy plus CTLA-4 blockade in lung cancer. Across the study: Of the patients, about 20% showed objective responses and roughly 31% attained disease control.

After removal of 3 bases from V and 3 bases from J, the junction contained 4 bases not matched to a gene. This CDR3 contains 15 residues. In germline, CDR1 is SGHNT, CDR2 YYREEE (reference sequence). Sequenced by immunoSEQ multiplex PCR; TCRdb stores in-frame clones only, minus some. This table holds about 77,000 clones, roughly 74% found once. Study-wide results and caveats: Blood-borne expansion of tumor-derived TCR clones followed radiotherapy plus ipilimumab.

This clone showed up just once. Its specificity is not known. The sequence came from a human donor with non-small cell lung cancer whose response to radiotherapy plus ipilimumab could not be evaluated. V is TRBV5-4 and J is TRBJ1-5, with 9 bases matching TRBD1. The sample was peripheral blood, taken from a patient treated with radiotherapy plus ipilimumab. The CDR3 sequence is CASSSGQGINQPQHF. The CDR3 nucleotides are TGTGCCAGCAGCTCCGGACAGGGGATCAATCAGCCCCAGCATTTT.